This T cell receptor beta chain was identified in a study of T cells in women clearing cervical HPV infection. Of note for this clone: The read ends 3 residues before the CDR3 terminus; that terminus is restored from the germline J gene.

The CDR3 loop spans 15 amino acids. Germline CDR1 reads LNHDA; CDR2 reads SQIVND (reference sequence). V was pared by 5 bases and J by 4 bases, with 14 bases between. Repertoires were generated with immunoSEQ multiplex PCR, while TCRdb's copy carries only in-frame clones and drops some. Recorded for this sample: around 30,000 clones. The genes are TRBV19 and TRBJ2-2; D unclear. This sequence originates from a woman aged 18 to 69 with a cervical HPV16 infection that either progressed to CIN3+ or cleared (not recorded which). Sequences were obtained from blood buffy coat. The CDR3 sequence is CASSPQTISTGELFF. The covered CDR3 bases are TGTGCCAGTAGTCCTCAAACTATATCCACCGGGGAG.